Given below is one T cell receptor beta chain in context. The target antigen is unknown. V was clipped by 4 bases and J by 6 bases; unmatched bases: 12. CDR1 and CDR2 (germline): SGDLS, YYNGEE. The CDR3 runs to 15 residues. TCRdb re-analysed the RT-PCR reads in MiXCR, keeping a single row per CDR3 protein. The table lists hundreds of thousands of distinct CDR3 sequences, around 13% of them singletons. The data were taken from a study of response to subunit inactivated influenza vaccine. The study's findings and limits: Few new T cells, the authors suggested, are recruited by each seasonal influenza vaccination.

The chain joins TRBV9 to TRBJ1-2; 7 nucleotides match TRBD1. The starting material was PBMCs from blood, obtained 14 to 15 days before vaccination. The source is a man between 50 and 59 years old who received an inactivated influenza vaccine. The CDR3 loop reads CASSPPTGTADGYTF. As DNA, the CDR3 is TGTGCCAGCAGCCCCCCAACGGGGACAGCGGATGGCTACACCTTC.